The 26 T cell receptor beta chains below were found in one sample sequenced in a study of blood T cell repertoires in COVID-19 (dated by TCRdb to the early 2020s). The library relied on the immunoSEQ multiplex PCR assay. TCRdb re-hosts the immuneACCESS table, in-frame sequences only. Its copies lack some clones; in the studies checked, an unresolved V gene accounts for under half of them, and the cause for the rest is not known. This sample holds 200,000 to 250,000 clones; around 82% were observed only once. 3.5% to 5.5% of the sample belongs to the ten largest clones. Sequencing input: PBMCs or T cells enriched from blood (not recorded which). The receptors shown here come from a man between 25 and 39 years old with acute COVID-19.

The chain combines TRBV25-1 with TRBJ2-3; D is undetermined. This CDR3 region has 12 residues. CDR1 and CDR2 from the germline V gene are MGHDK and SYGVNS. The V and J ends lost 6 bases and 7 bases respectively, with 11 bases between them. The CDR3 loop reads CASRALENTQYF. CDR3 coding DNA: TGTGCCAGCAGAGCACTGGAGAATACGCAGTATTTT.

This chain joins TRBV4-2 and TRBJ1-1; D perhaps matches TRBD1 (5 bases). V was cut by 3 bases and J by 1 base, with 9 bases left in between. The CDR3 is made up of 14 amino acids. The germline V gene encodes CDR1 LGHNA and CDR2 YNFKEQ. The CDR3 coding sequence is TGTGCCAGCAGCCATGGGGGGGGGAACACTGAAGCTTTCTTT. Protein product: CASSHGGGNTEAFF.

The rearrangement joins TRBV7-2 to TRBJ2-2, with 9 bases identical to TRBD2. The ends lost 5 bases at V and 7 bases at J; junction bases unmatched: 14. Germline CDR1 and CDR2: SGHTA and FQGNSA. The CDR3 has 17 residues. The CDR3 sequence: CASSPREAGGRLGELFF. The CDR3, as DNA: TGTGCCAGCAGCCCTAGAGAGGCGGGGGGGCGACTCGGGGAGCTGTTTTTT.

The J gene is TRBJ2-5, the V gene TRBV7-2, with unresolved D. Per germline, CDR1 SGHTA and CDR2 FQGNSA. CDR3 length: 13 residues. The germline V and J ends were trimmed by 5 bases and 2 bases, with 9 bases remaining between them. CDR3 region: CASSRRVQETQYF. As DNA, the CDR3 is TGTGCCAGCAGCCGACGGGTTCAAGAGACCCAGTACTTC.

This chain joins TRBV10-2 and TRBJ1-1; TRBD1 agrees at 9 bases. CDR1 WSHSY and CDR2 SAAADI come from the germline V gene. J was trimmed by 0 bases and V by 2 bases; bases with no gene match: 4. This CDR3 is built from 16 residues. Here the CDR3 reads CASSETRQGVNTEAFF. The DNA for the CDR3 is TGCGCCAGCAGTGAGACCCGACAGGGGGTGAACACTGAAGCTTTCTTT.

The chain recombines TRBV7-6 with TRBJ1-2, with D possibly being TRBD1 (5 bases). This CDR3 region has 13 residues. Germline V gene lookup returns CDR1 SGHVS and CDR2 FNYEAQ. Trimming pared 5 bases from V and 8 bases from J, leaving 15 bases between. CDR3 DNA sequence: TGTGCCAGCAGCCACGAAGCGGGGGGGGGCTACACCTTC. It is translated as CASSHEAGGGYTF.

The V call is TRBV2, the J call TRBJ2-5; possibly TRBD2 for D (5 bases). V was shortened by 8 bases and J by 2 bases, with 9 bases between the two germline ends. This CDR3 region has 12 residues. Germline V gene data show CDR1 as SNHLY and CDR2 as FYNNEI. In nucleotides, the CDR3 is TGTGCCAGCGCCGGACTGCAAGAGACCCAGTACTTC. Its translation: CASAGLQETQYF. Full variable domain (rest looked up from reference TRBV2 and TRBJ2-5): EPEVTQTPSHQVTQMGQEVILRCVPISNHLYFYWYRQILGQKVEFLVSFYNNEISEKSEIFDDQFSVERPDGSNFTLKIRSTKLEDSAMYFCASAGLQETQYFGPGTRLLVL.

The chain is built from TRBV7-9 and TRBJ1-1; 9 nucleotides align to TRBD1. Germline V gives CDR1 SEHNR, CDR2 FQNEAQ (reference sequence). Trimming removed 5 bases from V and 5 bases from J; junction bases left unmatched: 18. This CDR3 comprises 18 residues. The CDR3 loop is CASSPPLARTGDHTEAFF. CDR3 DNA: TGTGCCAGCAGCCCCCCCCTGGCCCGGACAGGGGATCATACTGAAGCTTTCTTT.

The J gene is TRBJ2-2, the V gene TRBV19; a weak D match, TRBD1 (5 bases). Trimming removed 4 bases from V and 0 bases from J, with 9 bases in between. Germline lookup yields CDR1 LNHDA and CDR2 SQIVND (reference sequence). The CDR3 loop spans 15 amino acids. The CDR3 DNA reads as TGTGCCAGTAGTAAAGGGGCAGCGAACACCGGGGAGCTGTTTTTT. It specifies CASSKGAANTGELFF.

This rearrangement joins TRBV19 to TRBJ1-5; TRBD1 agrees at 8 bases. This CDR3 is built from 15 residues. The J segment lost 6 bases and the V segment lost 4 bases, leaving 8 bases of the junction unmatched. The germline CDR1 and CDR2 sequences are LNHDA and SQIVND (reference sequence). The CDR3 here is CASSTRGQGSQPQHF. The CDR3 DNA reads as TGTGCCAGTAGTACGCGTGGACAGGGCAGTCAGCCCCAGCATTTT.

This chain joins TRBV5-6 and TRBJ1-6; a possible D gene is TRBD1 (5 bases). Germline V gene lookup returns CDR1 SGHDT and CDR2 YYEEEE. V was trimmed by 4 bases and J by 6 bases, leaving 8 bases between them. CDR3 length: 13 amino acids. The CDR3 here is CASSLTVNSPLHF. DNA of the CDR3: TGTGCCAGCAGCCTGACAGTTAATTCACCCCTCCACTTT.

CDR3: CASSPGAGYGYTF. The DNA for the CDR3 is TGTGCCAGCTCACCAGGGGCTGGGTATGGCTACACCTTC. The J gene is TRBJ1-2, the V gene TRBV18; D may be TRBD1 (5 bases). Trimming took off 2 bases at V and 5 bases at J, with 9 bases between the two ends. The germline V gene has CDR1 KGHSH and CDR2 LQKENI. This CDR3 contains 13 residues. Together with reference TRBV18 and TRBJ1-2, the CDR3 gives the full variable domain: NAGVMQNPRHLVRRRGQEARLRCSPMKGHSHVYWYRQLPEEGLKFMVYLQKENIIDESGMPKERFSAEFPKEGPSILRIQQVVRGDSAAYFCASSPGAGYGYTFGSGTRLTVV.

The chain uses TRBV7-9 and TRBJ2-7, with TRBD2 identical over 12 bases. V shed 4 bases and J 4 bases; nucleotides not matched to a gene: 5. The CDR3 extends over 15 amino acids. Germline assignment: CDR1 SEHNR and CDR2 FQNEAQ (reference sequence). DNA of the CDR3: TGTGCCAGCAGCTGGGCTAGCGGGGGGGTTTACGAGCAGTACTTC. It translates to CASSWASGGVYEQYF.

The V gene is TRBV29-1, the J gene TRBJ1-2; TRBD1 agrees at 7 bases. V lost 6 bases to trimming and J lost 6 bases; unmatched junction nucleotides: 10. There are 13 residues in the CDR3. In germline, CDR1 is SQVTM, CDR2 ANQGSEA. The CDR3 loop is CSVEQGQYNGYTF. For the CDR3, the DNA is TGCAGCGTGGAACAGGGGCAGTATAATGGCTACACCTTC.

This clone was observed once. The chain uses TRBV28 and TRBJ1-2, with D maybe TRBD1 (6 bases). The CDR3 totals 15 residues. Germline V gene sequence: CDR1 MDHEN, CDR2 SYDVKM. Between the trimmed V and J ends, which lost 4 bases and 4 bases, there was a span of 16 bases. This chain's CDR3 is CASSWPSGEGYGYTF. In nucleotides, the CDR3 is TGTGCCAGCAGTTGGCCTTCAGGGGAGGGCTATGGCTACACCTTC.

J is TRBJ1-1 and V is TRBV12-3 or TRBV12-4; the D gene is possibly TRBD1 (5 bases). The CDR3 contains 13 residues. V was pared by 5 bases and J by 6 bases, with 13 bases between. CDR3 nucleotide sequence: TGTGCCAGCAGTCCCCAGGGAGGGCCTGAAGCTTTCTTT. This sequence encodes CASSPQGGPEAFF.

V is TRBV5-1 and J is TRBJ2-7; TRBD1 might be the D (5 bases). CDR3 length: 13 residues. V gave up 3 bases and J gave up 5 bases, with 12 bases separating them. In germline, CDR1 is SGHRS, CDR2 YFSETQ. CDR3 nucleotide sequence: TGCGCCAGCAGCTCCCACTCAGGGAACGAGCAGTACTTC. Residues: CASSSHSGNEQYF.

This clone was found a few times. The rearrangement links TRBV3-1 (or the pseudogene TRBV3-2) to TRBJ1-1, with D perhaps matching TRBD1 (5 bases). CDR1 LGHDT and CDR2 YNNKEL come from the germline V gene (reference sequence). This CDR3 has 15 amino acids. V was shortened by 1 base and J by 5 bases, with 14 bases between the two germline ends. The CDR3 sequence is CASSQGSAGRTEAFF. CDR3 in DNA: TGTGCCAGCAGCCAAGGGTCCGCAGGGCGGACTGAAGCTTTCTTT.

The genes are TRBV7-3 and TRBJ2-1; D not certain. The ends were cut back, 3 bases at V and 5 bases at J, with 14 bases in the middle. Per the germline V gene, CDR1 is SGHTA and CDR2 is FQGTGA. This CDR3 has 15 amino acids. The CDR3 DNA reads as TGTGCCAGCAGCTTTACCCAATCGCGTAACAATGAGCAGTTCTTC. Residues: CASSFTQSRNNEQFF.

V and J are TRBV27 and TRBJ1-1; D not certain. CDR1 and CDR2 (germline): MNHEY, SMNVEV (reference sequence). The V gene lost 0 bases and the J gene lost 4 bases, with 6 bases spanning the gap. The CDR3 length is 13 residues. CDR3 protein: CASSLSGFTEAFF. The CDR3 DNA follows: TGTGCCAGCAGTTTATCCGGGTTCACTGAAGCTTTCTTT.

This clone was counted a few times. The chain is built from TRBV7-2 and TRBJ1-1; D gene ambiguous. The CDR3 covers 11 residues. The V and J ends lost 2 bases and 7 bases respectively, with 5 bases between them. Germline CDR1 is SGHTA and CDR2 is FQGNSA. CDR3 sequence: CASSLLSEAFF. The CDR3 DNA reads TGTGCCAGCAGCTTACTCAGTGAAGCTTTCTTT.

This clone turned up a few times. As DNA, the CDR3 is TGTGCCAGCAGCCGAGAGGGACAGGGGGCTGATGGCTACACCTTC. This encodes CASSREGQGADGYTF. This sequence joins TRBV14 and TRBJ1-2, with 12 bases identical to TRBD1. This CDR3 is built from 15 residues. CDR1 is SGHDN and CDR2 is FVKESK in the germline V gene. The V and J ends lost 4 bases and 6 bases, in that order; junction bases with no gene match: 6.

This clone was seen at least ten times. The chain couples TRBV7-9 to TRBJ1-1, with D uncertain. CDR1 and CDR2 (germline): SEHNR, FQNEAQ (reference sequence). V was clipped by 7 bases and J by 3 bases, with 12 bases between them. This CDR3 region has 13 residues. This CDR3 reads CASTLGRDTEAFF. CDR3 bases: TGTGCCAGCACCCTCGGGAGGGACACTGAAGCTTTCTTT. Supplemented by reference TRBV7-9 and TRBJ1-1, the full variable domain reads DTGVSQNPRHKITKRGQNVTFRCDPISEHNRLYWYRQTLGQGPEFLTYFQNEAQLEKSRLLSDRFSAERPKGSFSTLEIQRTEQGDSAMYLCASTLGRDTEAFFGQGTRLTVV.

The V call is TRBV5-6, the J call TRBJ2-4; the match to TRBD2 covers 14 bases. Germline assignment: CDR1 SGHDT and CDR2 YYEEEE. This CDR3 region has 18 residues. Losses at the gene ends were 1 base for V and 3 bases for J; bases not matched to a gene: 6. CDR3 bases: TGTGCCAGCAGCTTGAAGACTAGCGGGGGGGCGATCAAAAACATTCAGTACTTC. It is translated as CASSLKTSGGAIKNIQYF.

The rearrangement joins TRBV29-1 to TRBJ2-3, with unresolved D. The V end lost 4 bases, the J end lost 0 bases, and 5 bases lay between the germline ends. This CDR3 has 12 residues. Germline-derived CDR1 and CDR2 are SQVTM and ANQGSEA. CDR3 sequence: CSVGLSTDTQYF. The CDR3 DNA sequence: TGCAGCGTTGGGCTCAGCACAGATACGCAGTATTTT.

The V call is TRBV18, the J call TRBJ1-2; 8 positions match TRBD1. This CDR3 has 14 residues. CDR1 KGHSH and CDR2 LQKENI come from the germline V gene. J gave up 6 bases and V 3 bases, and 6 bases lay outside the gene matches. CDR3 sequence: CASSPRDRPHGYTF. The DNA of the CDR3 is TGTGCCAGCTCACCCCGGGACAGGCCTCATGGCTACACCTTC.